These 24 T cell receptor beta chains were all obtained from the same sample, sequenced in a study of regulatory T cells in long-lasting Graves disease. Combining iRepertoire HTBI primers with Arm-PCR of CDR3 regions, the authors built TCR beta libraries. TCRdb reprocessed the multiplex PCR reads via MiXCR and lists one record per CDR3 protein. The table has around 460,000 distinct CDR3 sequences, approximately 15% seen once. Documented time point: newly diagnosed GD, antithyroid drugs for less than 3 months. PBMCs provided the RNA from which the TCR library was made. This same sample was also taken into another study, of T cells in Graves' hyperthyroidism and ophthalmopathy.

The sequencing here drew on peripheral blood mononuclear cells (PBMCs), taken at new diagnosis, from a patient treated with antithyroid drugs. The source is a woman aged 50 to 65 with Graves disease.

This clonotype occurred many times. CDR3 coding DNA: TGTGCCAGCAGTGAACTAGTCCAGTACAATGAGCAGTTCTTC. It encodes CASSELVQYNEQFF. The chain links TRBV2 to TRBJ2-1; D unresolved. Trimming took 2 bases from V and 4 from J, leaving 9 bases between them. The V gene's germline CDR1 is SNHLY and CDR2 FYNNEI. The CDR3 is made up of 14 amino acids.

Ten or more counts support this clonotype. Written as DNA, the CDR3 is TGCAGCGTTGAGTCCTACCTGGTACCCGGTACGCAGTATTTT. Amino acid sequence: CSVESYLVPGTQYF. The J gene is TRBJ2-3, the V gene TRBV29-1; D is unresolved. CDR3 length equals 14 residues. The V and J ends lost 3 bases and 8 bases respectively, with 18 bases between them. The germline V gene encodes CDR1 SQVTM and CDR2 ANQGSEA.

The V and J genes are TRBV13 and TRBJ2-3, with D possibly being TRBD1 (5 bases). The germline V gene has CDR1 PRHDT and CDR2 FYEKMQ (reference sequence). V shed 3 bases and J shed 3 bases, with 16 bases lying between them. This CDR3 spans 16 amino acids. CDR3 sequence (DNA): TGTGCCAGCAGCTTCTCCCCGACAGTGGTGACAGATACGCAGTATTTT. This gives the protein CASSFSPTVVTDTQYF.

This clonotype occurred a few times. This may arise from a read error, as a much more abundant clone is one base away. V is TRBV7-9 and J is TRBJ2-1, with 8 bases identical to TRBD1. Germline V CDR1 and CDR2: SEHNR, FQNEAQ (reference sequence). CDR3 length equals 13 residues. The CDR3 region has the DNA TGTGCCGGCAGCCTGGACAGGGACAATGAGCAGTTCTTC. Translated: CAGSLDRDNEQFF.

About this clonotype itself: A much larger clone differs by one base, so this may be a read error. V and J are TRBV18 and TRBJ2-5, with 10 nucleotides matching TRBD1. This CDR3 has 15 amino acids. Germline V gives CDR1 KGHSH, CDR2 LQKENI. J was trimmed by 10 bases and V by 0 bases; bases with no gene match: 8. In nucleotides, the CDR3 is TGTGCCAGCTCACCACCGGGACAGGGGAGTAAGATCCAGTACTTC. Encoded protein: CASSPPGQGSKIQYF.

This clonotype was picked up a small number of times. The chain links TRBV9 to TRBJ2-1, with 8 bases identical to TRBD1. Trimming took 0 bases from V and 4 from J; bases not matched to a gene: 12. Germline values: CDR1 SGDLS, CDR2 YYNGEE. The CDR3 length is 18 residues. The CDR3 DNA reads TGTGCCAGCAGCGTAGCCCCCCGGAGGACAGGGTTTTACAATGAGCAGTTCTTC. Its protein is CASSVAPRRTGFYNEQFF. The full variable domain, with the rest looked up from reference TRBV9 and TRBJ2-1, is DSGVTQTPKHLITATGQRVTLRCSPRSGDLSVYWYQQSLDQGLQFLIQYYNGEERAKGNILERFSAQQFPDLHSELNLSSLELGDSALYFCASSVAPRRTGFYNEQFFGPGTRLTVL.

In this sample, this clonotype turned up many times. V gene TRBV29-1 combines with J gene TRBJ2-7, with 8 positions matching TRBD1. V trimming: 6 bases; J trimming: 6 bases; junction bases outside the gene matches: 16. Germline values: CDR1 SQVTM, CDR2 ANQGSEA. The CDR3 is made up of 15 amino acids. CDR3 loop: CSVAKMTGALSEQYF. Written as DNA, the CDR3 is TGCAGCGTCGCAAAAATGACAGGGGCCCTCTCCGAGCAGTACTTC.

As concerns this clonotype: At one boundary the junction diverges from the germline segment, which might be a read error. The rearrangement uses TRBV28 and TRBJ1-4; the match to TRBD1 covers 7 bases. The CDR3 contains 15 residues. Per the germline V gene, CDR1 is MDHEN and CDR2 is SYDVKM. CDR3 nucleotide sequence: TGTGCCAGCAGCTCAACAGGGGTGTCCTTGGAAAGACTGTTTTTT. Translation: CASSSTGVSLERLFF.

The table lists this clonotype with a count of one. The rearrangement uses TRBV19 and TRBJ1-5, with D unresolved. V was clipped by 11 bases and J by 5 bases, with 13 bases between them. The CDR3 sequence is 12 residues long. Germline V gene lookup returns CDR1 LNHDA and CDR2 SQIVND (reference sequence). This chain's CDR3 is CAGGEPYQPQHF. The CDR3 DNA reads TGTGCCGGTGGGGAACCCTATCAGCCCCAGCATTTT.

This clonotype was counted ten times or more. The gene calls are TRBV2 and TRBJ2-3; TRBD1 aligns across 9 bases. The J call may be incorrect, as the DNA end agrees better with TRBJ2-1. The V gene's germline CDR1 is SNHLY and CDR2 FYNNEI. The CDR3 is made up of 13 amino acids. CDR3 residues: CASMGTGFNEQFF. The CDR3 coding sequence is TGTGCCAGCATGGGGACAGGGTTCAATGAGCAGTTCTTC.

This clonotype was picked up one time. The chain recombines TRBV19 with TRBJ2-5, with a weak D call TRBD2 (5 bases). Trimming removed 0 bases at V and 5 bases at J, with 13 bases between. Germline V gene sequence: CDR1 LNHDA, CDR2 SQIVND (reference sequence). The CDR3 sequence is 15 residues long. CDR3 nucleotides: TGTGCCAGTAGTATAGATCTCCGCGGAGGTGAGACCCAGTACTTC. The encoded protein is CASSIDLRGGETQYF.

This clonotype was seen more than once but under ten times. The CDR3 ends on some other residue instead of the conserved phenylalanine or tryptophan, so this is likely a read error. The chain links TRBV2 to TRBJ1-5; D unclear. The V and J ends lost 3 bases and 6 bases respectively, with 9 bases between them. The V gene's germline CDR1 is SNHLY and CDR2 FYNNEI. This CDR3 spans 13 amino acids. CDR3 in amino acids: CASSEGWGQPQHS. CDR3 in DNA: TGTGCCAGCAGTGAGGGTTGGGGTCAGCCCCAGCATTCT.

This clonotype has more than one count but fewer than ten. This chain uses TRBV28 with TRBJ2-7, with 8 bases fitting TRBD2. V shed 1 base and J 2 bases; nucleotides not matched to a gene: 4. Germline V gene data show CDR1 as MDHEN and CDR2 as SYDVKM. The CDR3 covers 15 residues. The CDR3 DNA reads as TGTGCCAGCAGTTTATATGAACTAGCGGCCTACGAGCAGTACTTC. Residues: CASSLYELAAYEQYF.

This clonotype was recorded many times. This chain joins TRBV18 and TRBJ1-4; tentatively, D is TRBD1 (5 bases). Trimming cost V 3 bases and J 6 bases, with 14 bases left between them. This CDR3 contains 15 residues. Germline CDR1 and CDR2: KGHSH and LQKENI. The CDR3 here is CASSPRRGEDEKLFF. The CDR3, as DNA: TGTGCCAGCTCACCGAGGCGAGGGGAGGATGAAAAACTGTTTTTT.

There are a few counts of this clonotype. The V call is TRBV7-9, the J call TRBJ2-1, with 9 bases fitting TRBD2. Germline CDR1 and CDR2: SEHNR and FQNEAQ (reference sequence). The CDR3 consists of 14 residues. The ends lost 5 bases at V and 8 bases at J; junction bases unmatched: 7. CDR3 in amino acids: CASSKGLAKDEQFF. The DNA for the CDR3 is TGTGCCAGCAGCAAGGGACTAGCCAAGGATGAGCAGTTCTTC.

CDR3 loop: CASSPQQGAGSPLHF. CDR3 coding DNA: TGTGCCAGCAGTCCTCAACAGGGGGCAGGTTCACCCCTCCACTTT. The J gene is TRBJ1-6, the V gene TRBV6-2 or TRBV6-3; 9 positions agree with TRBD1. The germline V gene encodes CDR1 MNHEY and CDR2 SVGEGT. The CDR3 is 15 amino acids. The V gene end was trimmed by 5 bases and the J gene end by 9 bases; junction bases not matched to a gene: 8.

J is TRBJ2-3 and V is TRBV6-1, with 10 bases aligning to TRBD2. Losses at the gene ends were 4 bases for V and 6 bases for J; bases not matched to a gene: 13. CDR3 length: 17 amino acids. CDR1 and CDR2 (germline): MNHNS, SASEGT. CDR3 sequence (DNA): TGTGCCAGCAGTGTATCCGGGACTAGCGTGAATTGGGATACGCAGTATTTT. It specifies CASSVSGTSVNWDTQYF.

In its sample, this clonotype was seen a few times. This chain connects TRBV2 to TRBJ2-6, with 7 nucleotides matching TRBD2. Germline loops: CDR1 SNHLY, CDR2 FYNNEI. Trimming at V came to 0 bases and at J to 0 bases, leaving 8 bases not matched to a gene. The CDR3 length is 19 residues. CDR3 nucleotides: TGTGCCAGCAGTGAAGCGTGGGACTATTCCCCCTCTGGGGCCAACGTCCTGACTTTC. Amino acid sequence: CASSEAWDYSPSGANVLTF. The full variable domain, its missing parts supplied by reference TRBV2 and TRBJ2-6, is EPEVTQTPSHQVTQMGQEVILRCVPISNHLYFYWYRQILGQKVEFLVSFYNNEISEKSEIFDDQFSVERPDGSNFTLKIRSTKLEDSAMYFCASSEAWDYSPSGANVLTFGAGSRLTVL.

This clonotype has at least ten counts. The chain is built from TRBV18 and TRBJ2-5, with D possibly TRBD1 on 6 matching bases. Germline CDR1 reads KGHSH; CDR2 reads LQKENI. The germline V and J ends were trimmed by 3 bases and 1 base, with 12 bases remaining between them. The length of the CDR3 is 15 residues. The CDR3 sequence: CASSPPQGVQETQYF. The DNA for the CDR3 is TGTGCCAGCTCACCCCCACAGGGTGTCCAAGAGACCCAGTACTTC.

Note on this clonotype: Given a much more abundant clone one base away, this may be a read error. The rearrangement joins TRBV7-9 to TRBJ2-1; 8 bases fit TRBD2. Trimming at V came to 6 bases and at J to 8 bases, leaving 15 bases not matched to a gene. This CDR3 spans 16 amino acids. Germline values: CDR1 SEHNR, CDR2 FQNEAQ (reference sequence). The CDR3 coding sequence is TGTGCCAGCAGTTTCCGAAGCGGGAGTCTTTACGATGAGCAGTTCTTC. Translated: CASSFRSGSLYDEQFF.

The CDR3 DNA is TGCGCCAGCAGTCGCGTGACAGGGGGCTACGAGCAGTACTTC. Translated: CASSRVTGGYEQYF. The V call is TRBV5-1, the J call TRBJ2-7; 9 bases line up with TRBD1. CDR3 length: 14 residues. V dropped 5 bases and J dropped 3; count of bases not matched to a gene: 6. Per germline, CDR1 SGHRS and CDR2 YFSETQ.

This clonotype was seen at least ten times. The rearrangement uses TRBV28 and TRBJ2-7; tentative D call: TRBD1 (6 bases). The V end lost 3 bases, the J end lost 0 bases, and 9 bases lay between the germline ends. The germline CDR1 and CDR2 sequences are MDHEN and SYDVKM. The CDR3 spans 14 residues. In DNA form, the CDR3 reads TGTGCCAGCAGTTTGGGGACACCCTCCTACGAGCAGTACTTC. Protein sequence: CASSLGTPSYEQYF.

This clonotype was counted many times. The rearrangement uses TRBV5-1 and TRBJ2-1; D might be TRBD2 (6 bases). The germline V gene has CDR1 SGHRS and CDR2 YFSETQ. This CDR3 comprises 14 residues. V was clipped by 4 bases and J by 5 bases, with 13 bases between them. The CDR3 region has the DNA TGCGCCAGCAGCCCGGGACTGGGTCACAATGAGCAGTTCTTC. Its protein product is CASSPGLGHNEQFF.

Many counts were recorded for this clonotype. The rearrangement uses TRBV18 and TRBJ2-2; D possibly corresponds to TRBD1 (5 bases). V lost 0 bases and J lost 1, with 9 bases in between. This CDR3 has 16 residues. Germline V gene lookup returns CDR1 KGHSH and CDR2 LQKENI. This CDR3 reads CASSPPTGLNTGELFF. CDR3 sequence (DNA): TGTGCCAGCTCACCACCTACAGGTCTGAACACCGGGGAGCTGTTTTTT.